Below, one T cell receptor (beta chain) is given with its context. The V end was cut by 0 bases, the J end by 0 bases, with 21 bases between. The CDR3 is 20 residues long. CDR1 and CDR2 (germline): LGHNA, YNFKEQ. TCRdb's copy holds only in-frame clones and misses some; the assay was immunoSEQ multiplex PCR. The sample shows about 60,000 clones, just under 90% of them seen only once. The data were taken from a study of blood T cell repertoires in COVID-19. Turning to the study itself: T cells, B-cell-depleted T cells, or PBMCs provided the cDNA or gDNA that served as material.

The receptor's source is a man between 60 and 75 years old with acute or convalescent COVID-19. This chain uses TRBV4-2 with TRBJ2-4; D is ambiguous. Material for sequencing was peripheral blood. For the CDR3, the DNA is TGTGCCAGCAGCCAAGATTCGGGTCTGGCGGCAGTTCAAGCCAAAAACATTCAGTACTTC. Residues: CASSQDSGLAAVQAKNIQYF.